This T cell receptor beta chain derives from a study of blood T cell repertoires in COVID-19. Study in general: COVID-19 samples, acute and convalescent, were from the United States, Italy and Spain.

Per the germline V gene, CDR1 is SGDLS and CDR2 is YYNGEE. V was shortened by 0 bases and J by 4 bases, with 13 bases between the two germline ends. The length of the CDR3 is 15 residues. Across under 25 US areas, participants ranged in age from about 18 to 90 years. Clinical history reported by participants formed the basis on which cohorts were assigned. In the authors' workflow: The authors estimated nucleated cell counts from reference gene primer amplification. Clones were read by immunoSEQ multiplex PCR, and TCRdb kept only the in-frame ones, dropping some. The V and J calls and clone size were taken over from that table, and D and trimming were inferred from the DNA. This table holds 380,000 or so clones, approximately 85% found once.

V gene TRBV9 combines with J gene TRBJ1-2, with D perhaps matching TRBD1 (6 bases). The sample comprised PBMCs or T cells enriched from blood (not recorded which). The sequence was collected from a woman aged 40 to 50 with acute COVID-19. The CDR3 spells CASSVGRDTIYGYTF. In nucleotides, the CDR3 is TGTGCCAGCAGCGTAGGAAGGGACACCATCTATGGCTACACCTTC.